This T cell receptor (beta chain) comes out of a study of Ad26.COV2.S vaccination and SARS-CoV-2 variants. Treatment: around 19 received Ad26.COV2.S at low or high dose, single or two shots; several received placebo; per-sample allocation not given. Sampling happened 63 days after the first vaccine or placebo injection. The protocol was immunoSEQ multiplex PCR, while the TCRdb copy is restricted to in-frame clones and leaves out a portion. The table has about 280,000 clones, approximately 87% seen once; the top ten hold about 3.6%. Germline V lookup: CDR1 SGHRS, CDR2 YFSETQ. The CDR3 sequence is 16 residues long. J was trimmed by 8 bases and V by 0 bases; bases with no gene match: 11.

This TCR derives from a person between 18 and 59 years old who received the Ad26.COV2.S COVID-19 vaccine or a placebo. The chain carries TRBV5-1 and TRBJ2-3; 8 nucleotides align to TRBD2. Sequenced here: peripheral blood, sampled in a trial of Ad26.COV2.S vaccine versus placebo. The CDR3, as DNA: TGCGCCAGCAGCTTGGCTGCCGGGACTAGTAAGGGTACGCAGTATTTT. Amino acids: CASSLAAGTSKGTQYF.